A single sample gave rise to the 26 T cell receptor beta chains below, sequenced in a study of blood T cell repertoires in COVID-19. The protocol was immunoSEQ multiplex PCR, while the TCRdb copy is restricted to in-frame clones and leaves out a portion. This sample has a few hundred thousand clones; 80% to 90% occur once, and the top ten carry around 5%. What was sequenced was PBMCs or T cells enriched from blood (not recorded which). The receptors were sampled from a man younger than 45 who had recovered from COVID-19.

This chain links TRBV2 with TRBJ1-5; 8 positions match TRBD1. This CDR3 comprises 15 residues. CDR1 and CDR2 from the germline V gene are SNHLY and FYNNEI. Trimming removed 3 bases from V and 5 bases from J; junction bases left unmatched: 6. Here the CDR3 DNA reads TGTGCCAGCAGTGACAGGGGGCGCCGGGATCAGCCCCAGCATTTT. Its translation: CASSDRGRRDQPQHF.

This clone was picked up a small number of times. The chain uses TRBV6-6 and TRBJ1-6, with TRBD1 matching over 8 bases. Germline CDR1 reads MNHNY; CDR2 reads SVGAGI (reference sequence). The V segment lost 7 bases and the J segment 7 bases; nucleotides outside the gene matches: 6. The CDR3 spans 14 residues. CDR3 nucleotides: TGTGCCAGCACCGCAGGGGGCGCAAATTCACCCCTCCACTTT. It translates to CASTAGGANSPLHF.

This clone has a handful of counts. The V call is TRBV5-4, the J call TRBJ2-1; 12 positions agree with TRBD2. The CDR3 is 16 residues long. Trimming removed 4 bases from V and 7 bases from J; junction bases left unmatched: 9. CDR1 and CDR2 from the germline V gene are SGHNT and YYREEE (reference sequence). The CDR3 DNA reads TGTGCCAGCAGCCGTCCTAGCGGGGGGGCGGGGAATGAGCAGTTCTTC. This codes for CASSRPSGGAGNEQFF.

The rearrangement uses TRBV10-2 and TRBJ1-5, with 7 bases identical to TRBD1. There are 14 residues in the CDR3. Germline trimming cut 5 bases from V and 3 bases from J; bases unmatched to any gene: 4. From germline, CDR1 is WSHSY and CDR2 SAAADI. The CDR3 region has the DNA TGCGCCAGCAGTTTCGACAGGGACAATCAGCCCCAGCATTTT. Residues: CASSFDRDNQPQHF.

This clone was observed once. The chain combines TRBV28 with TRBJ2-7; 7 bases are a match to TRBD2. The CDR3 extends over 15 amino acids. V dropped 7 bases and J dropped 3; count of bases not matched to a gene: 12. CDR1 is MDHEN and CDR2 is SYDVKM in the germline V gene. CDR3: CASNPGGGLNYEQYF. The CDR3 DNA reads TGTGCCAGCAATCCCGGCGGGGGTTTGAACTACGAGCAGTACTTC.

This clone turned up a few times. This chain uses TRBV5-5 with TRBJ2-2, with D tentatively TRBD2 (5 bases). Germline V gene data show CDR1 as SGHKS and CDR2 as YYEKEE (reference sequence). The CDR3 is 15 amino acids. V dropped 2 bases and J dropped 0 bases, with 8 bases sitting between them. CDR3 loop: CASSLSGTNTGELFF. DNA of the CDR3: TGTGCCAGCAGCTTATCGGGAACGAACACCGGGGAGCTGTTTTTT.

V usage is TRBV12-3 or TRBV12-4 and J usage is TRBJ2-1, with TRBD2 matching 9 bases. The CDR3 is 12 amino acids. Trimming cost V 11 bases and J 3 bases; bases outside gene matches: 2. CDR3 sequence: CASREGYNEQFF. The DNA of the CDR3 is TGTGCCTCGCGGGAGGGCTACAATGAGCAGTTCTTC.

The chain couples TRBV21-1 to TRBJ2-5; TRBD1 reflects the table's D call only, with no check against the DNA. TRBV21-1 is designated a pseudogene. The CDR3 is 17 amino acids. The CDR3 nucleotides are TGTGCCAGCAGCAAGTCTTTGGGGACAGGGTCACAAGAGACCCAGTACTTC. Amino acids: CASSKSLGTGSQETQYF.

The rearrangement joins TRBV9 to TRBJ1-6; possible D gene TRBD1, 6 bases. Germline CDR1 is SGDLS and CDR2 is YYNGEE. The ends were cut back, 2 bases at V and 6 bases at J, with 12 bases in the middle. The CDR3 contains 15 residues. CDR3 sequence: CASSVEQGRNSPLHF. For the CDR3, the DNA is TGTGCCAGCAGCGTCGAACAGGGTCGTAATTCACCCCTCCACTTT.

V and J are TRBV19 and TRBJ2-2; perhaps TRBD2 as D (6 bases). The CDR3 runs 17 residues. Germline values: CDR1 LNHDA, CDR2 SQIVND (reference sequence). V lost 3 bases, J lost 2 bases, and 16 bases lay in between. Written as DNA, the CDR3 is TGTGCCAGTAGTATCAGAGTTTTTAGCGGTAACACCGGGGAGCTGTTTTTT. It encodes CASSIRVFSGNTGELFF.

The chain is built from TRBV19 and TRBJ1-1; 10 positions match TRBD1. The CDR3 runs 13 residues. CDR1 and CDR2 (germline): LNHDA, SQIVND (reference sequence). Unmatched junction bases numbered 2, after V lost 5 bases and J lost 5 bases. The CDR3 sequence: CASSDRGRTEAFF. DNA of the CDR3: TGTGCCAGTAGTGACAGGGGGCGGACTGAAGCTTTCTTT.

The chain recombines TRBV5-1 with TRBJ2-1; 13 nucleotides agree with TRBD2. This CDR3 spans 16 amino acids. CDR1 SGHRS and CDR2 YFSETQ come from the germline V gene. The ends lost 4 bases at V and 3 bases at J; junction bases unmatched: 4. In DNA form, the CDR3 reads TGCGCCAGCAGCCTACGGACTAGCGGGAGCTACAATGAGCAGTTCTTC. Residues: CASSLRTSGSYNEQFF.

This chain joins TRBV9 and TRBJ2-5; D perhaps matches TRBD2 (5 bases). The V end was cut by 0 bases, the J end by 4 bases, with 13 bases between. Germline CDR1 and CDR2: SGDLS and YYNGEE. This CDR3 spans 15 amino acids. The CDR3 DNA reads as TGTGCCAGCAGCGTAGATGAGGGTTTCACAGAGACCCAGTACTTC. Protein: CASSVDEGFTETQYF.

The rearrangement uses TRBV27 and TRBJ2-7, with 9 bases that match TRBD1. Germline CDR1 reads MNHEY; CDR2 reads SMNVEV (reference sequence). With 1 base clipped from V and 7 bases from J, the junction kept 5 bases outside the gene matches. The CDR3 sequence is 14 residues long. The CDR3 reads CASSLLQGAGEQYF. As DNA, the CDR3 is TGTGCCAGCAGTTTATTACAGGGGGCGGGTGAGCAGTACTTC.

The genes are TRBV5-1 and TRBJ2-3; 7 bases align to TRBD2. The CDR3 is 15 amino acids. V was pared by 0 bases and J by 7 bases, with 8 bases of the junction left unmatched. Germline assignment: CDR1 SGHRS and CDR2 YFSETQ. For the CDR3, the DNA is TGCGCCAGCAGCTTGGGGGAGGGAGGGAGAAATACGCAGTATTTT. It translates to CASSLGEGGRNTQYF. The whole variable domain, filled in from reference TRBV5-1 and TRBJ2-3, reads KAGVTQTPRYLIKTRGQQVTLSCSPISGHRSVSWYQQTPGQGLQFLFEYFSETQRNKGNFPGRFSGRQFSNSRSEMNVSTLELGDSALYLCASSLGEGGRNTQYFGPGTRLTVL.

This chain links TRBV19 with TRBJ1-6, with no clear D. The V end was cut by 11 bases, the J end by 0 bases, with 14 bases between. Germline V lookup: CDR1 LNHDA, CDR2 SQIVND (reference sequence). The CDR3 extends over 15 amino acids. Here the CDR3 DNA reads TGTGCCCCCTCTCCGGGTAGCTCCTATAATTCACCCCTCCACTTT. Protein: CAPSPGSSYNSPLHF.

The V call is TRBV3-1 (or the pseudogene TRBV3-2), the J call TRBJ2-7, with D possibly matching TRBD1 (5 bases). The CDR3 sequence is 14 residues long. Germline-derived CDR1 and CDR2 are LGHDT and YNNKEL (reference sequence). Trimming took off 1 base at V and 3 bases at J, with 10 bases between the two ends. The DNA for the CDR3 is TGTGCCAGCAGCCAAGGGCCCCAGGGCTACGAGCAGTACTTC. Its protein is CASSQGPQGYEQYF.

This clone has just a few counts. This rearrangement joins TRBV28 to TRBJ1-6; 9 bases align to TRBD1. V gave up 6 bases and J gave up 7 bases; unmatched junction bases: 7. The CDR3 extends over 15 amino acids. The germline gives CDR1 MDHEN, CDR2 SYDVKM. The CDR3 DNA is TGTGCCAGCAGACGATACAGGGGGCAAAATTCACCCCTCCACTTT. Translating gives CASRRYRGQNSPLHF.

The V gene is TRBV11-2, the J gene TRBJ1-6; D is ambiguous. The CDR3 is 17 residues long. Germline lookup yields CDR1 SGHAT and CDR2 FQNNGV. V lost 1 base, J lost 4 bases, and 14 bases lay in between. The CDR3 bases are TGTGCCAGCAGCTTAGGGTCGGGTTACGGGTATAATTCACCCCTCCACTTT. Translation gives CASSLGSGYGYNSPLHF.

The table lists this clone with a count of one. The chain combines TRBV10-2 with TRBJ2-2; 12 bases line up with TRBD2. This CDR3 has 17 residues. CDR1 WSHSY and CDR2 SAAADI come from the germline V gene. J gave up 4 bases and V 3 bases, and 6 bases lay outside the gene matches. CDR3 amino acids: CASSDRLAGALTGELFF. CDR3 DNA: TGCGCCAGCAGTGATAGACTAGCGGGGGCCCTCACCGGGGAGCTGTTTTTT.

This clone has just one count. The rearrangement uses TRBV19 and TRBJ2-1, with TRBD1 identical over 8 bases. The V segment lost 5 bases and the J segment 0 bases; nucleotides outside the gene matches: 9. The germline V gene has CDR1 LNHDA and CDR2 SQIVND (reference sequence). The CDR3 extends over 17 amino acids. CDR3 nucleotide sequence: TGTGCCAGTAGTCCTCGGACAGGGATCGGCTCCTACAATGAGCAGTTCTTC. It is translated as CASSPRTGIGSYNEQFF.

Only one count was recorded for this clone. The gene calls are TRBV5-1 and TRBJ2-7, with 9 bases lining up with TRBD1. The CDR3 has 15 amino acids. With 1 base clipped from V and 2 bases from J, the junction kept 4 bases outside the gene matches. The germline CDR1 and CDR2 sequences are SGHRS and YFSETQ. This chain's CDR3 is CASSLIQGATYEQYF. The DNA for the CDR3 is TGCGCCAGCAGCTTGATACAGGGGGCTACCTACGAGCAGTACTTC. Looking up the rest from reference TRBV5-1 and TRBJ2-7 gives the full variable domain: KAGVTQTPRYLIKTRGQQVTLSCSPISGHRSVSWYQQTPGQGLQFLFEYFSETQRNKGNFPGRFSGRQFSNSRSEMNVSTLELGDSALYLCASSLIQGATYEQYFGPGTRLTVT.

V gene TRBV7-2 combines with J gene TRBJ2-4; 8 bases line up with TRBD1. Germline lookup yields CDR1 SGHTA and CDR2 FQGNSA. This CDR3 has 13 residues. The trim removed 5 bases at V and 7 bases at J, leaving 4 bases unmatched. CDR3 region: CASSTWTGNIQYF. DNA for the CDR3: TGTGCCAGCAGCACTTGGACAGGGAACATTCAGTACTTC.

J is TRBJ2-5 and V is TRBV5-4, with 9 bases matching TRBD2. V lost 1 base to trimming and J lost 3 bases; unmatched junction nucleotides: 1. The CDR3 runs to 14 residues. From germline, CDR1 is SGHNT and CDR2 YYREEE (reference sequence). The CDR3, as DNA: TGTGCCAGCAGCTTGCCTAGCGGGGAAGAGACCCAGTACTTC. This translates into CASSLPSGEETQYF.

Here the CDR3 DNA reads TGTGCCAGCAGTTACTCGAGGGGGGGCCTCGGGAATGAGCAGTTCTTC. Translated, it gives CASSYSRGGLGNEQFF. The chain links TRBV6-2 or TRBV6-3 to TRBJ2-1; a weak D match, TRBD2 (7 bases). Germline V gene lookup returns CDR1 MNHEY and CDR2 SVGEGT. The CDR3 covers 16 residues. V dropped 0 bases and J dropped 7 bases, with 16 bases sitting between them.

The chain recombines TRBV5-5 with TRBJ1-1, with D uncertain. This CDR3 has 15 amino acids. V lost 1 base and J lost 6, with 16 bases in between. Germline values: CDR1 SGHKS, CDR2 YYEKEE (reference sequence). The CDR3 DNA follows: TGTGCCAGCAGCTTGTTTCGGTTCTCGATCGCTGAAGCTTTCTTT. This sequence encodes CASSLFRFSIAEAFF.